The following is a T cell receptor beta chain sequence with its context. This clonotype showed up just a few times. Its antigen has not been determined. Base qualities are not at hand, and no much larger clone is one base apart. Libraries were prepared through 5' RACE. These reads were obtained on an Illumina HiSeq 2000. Template switching introduced a universal primer binding site; the final cDNA contained a unique molecular identifier, enabling accurate counting of TCR cDNA molecules. Specific primers in the conserved constant-segment region were used to synthesize first-strand cDNA for TCR alpha and beta chains. To control for contamination, each cDNA library was double barcoded with a SMART-Mk sample barcode plus Illumina barcodes. TruSeq adapter sequences along with Illumina sample barcodes were introduced in two successive PCR steps. Sequencing of the TCR alpha and beta cDNA libraries was done on the Illumina HiSeq platform using custom primers. The published analysis was carried out like this. Raw reads were processed with MiGEC to extract unique molecular identifiers, and MiXCR was used to determine CDR3 positions. For each individual, recombination models were inferred using an EM algorithm with the repgenHMM and IGoR tools. Shared clonotypes were analyzed with the tcR package in R, and sharing was normalized by the product of cloneset sizes. Out-of-frame nonproductive sequences were analyzed to study raw recombination free of thymic and clonal selection effects. The public reads were reanalyzed by TCRdb: fastp trimming at Q25, MiXCR alignment, in-frame beta chains only. Duplicate CDR3 protein sequences are folded into a single record with the most common DNA and genes. Clone size and V and J calls follow TCRdb, not the original study. The table for this sample lists about 690,000 distinct CDR3 sequences; 21% of them were counted only once. Approximately 4.3% of the sample is held by the ten biggest clonotypes.

The source of the sample is a study of identical twins (dated by TCRdb to 2016 to 2017). For the study in its entirety: To test whether fetal clonotypes persist, the study used deep sequencing on TCR alpha and beta repertoires from monozygotic twins, unrelated adults of various ages, and cord blood. To rule out contamination, the twin experiments were replicated at different times with different library preparation protocols. Broader findings and caveats from the paper: In monozygotic twins, recombination models systematically underestimated out-of-frame TCR alpha sharing, but the models matched the sharing seen between unrelated individuals. Because the same donors could not be followed over many years, the conclusions relied on cross-sectional statistical analysis. Zero-insertion analyses could be partly confounded by invariant T cells such as MAIT and iNKT, although diverse VJ usage argued against such confounding for most clonotypes. The excess sharing between twins in beta out-of-frame sequences was weaker because fewer shared sequences reduced the signal-to-noise ratio. Compared with coincidental sharing between unrelated individuals, out-of-frame TCR alpha sequences shared between twins showed an excess of sequences with low generation probability. Fewer insertions were carried by abundant cord blood beta clonotypes, a similar but weaker trend appeared in young adult naive repertoires, and no such trend appeared in memory repertoires.

The germline V gene (reference sequence) yields LNHNV for CDR1 and YYDKDF for CDR2. V sheds 1 base and J sheds 6 bases, leaving 12 bases between their ends. Taken from cysteine to phenylalanine, the CDR3 has 14 residues. The entry retains the CDR3 DNA only, 42 bases that are in frame from base 1. All donors were healthy Caucasians. The twin cohort comprised three pairs of female monozygotic twins, all aged about 18 to 30 years. Peripheral blood mononuclear cells were the source from which RNA for the TCR libraries was isolated. These same data were also listed under a study on T cells expressing NK-cell markers. As that second study puts it: Three sorted T-cell subsets (CD3+CD56+NKG2C+, CD3+CD56+NKG2C- and CD3+CD56-NKG2C+) from seven to nine donors had their TCR beta-chain repertoires profiled. Of the eight sequenced donors, seven were found to be HCMV-seropositive and one was found to be HCMV-seronegative. In several experiments an anti-gammadeltaTCR antibody was added to restrict sorting to alphabetaTCR-expressing T cells. In roughly 6 donors, the dominant CD3+CD56+NKG2C+ clonotypes were among the top 10 CD8+ clonotypes and accounted for roughly 1.0-7.5% of CD8+ T cells. Those dominant clonotypes were again the most abundant among CD3+CD56-NKG2C+ cells in a handful of donors, at roughly 28.3-60.1%. Whether the expanded NKG2C-expressing T cell clones were specific for HCMV antigens was left unclear. Randomly selected healthy volunteers, three men and five women, were used as the eight sequenced donors. To determine HCMV serostatus, a commercial ELISA kit was used to detect HCMV-specific IgG in serum. For about 6 donors, bulk peripheral blood T-cell repertoires were additionally sequenced from unsorted PBMC. MIGEC was used to demultiplex reads and group reads by UMI, and MiTCR was used to assemble and quantify clonotypes. Only TCR cDNA sequences supported by at least two reads were kept to exclude erroneous sequences. The tcR package was used for downstream repertoire analysis, and clonotypes were matched between fractions using CDR3 nucleotide sequence together with V segment. VDJmatch was used to annotate antigen specificity against VDJdb, with one amino acid substitution in CDR3 permitted.

Sequenced material: PBMCs. The chain employs TRBV15 and TRBJ1-2; TRBD1 could be the D gene, as 5 bases match. This receptor was taken from a young woman in good health. The base sequence is TGTGCCACCAGCAGAGTCAGGGAACCTAATGGCTACACCTTC. Its translation is CATSRVREPNGYTF.